Shown below are 22 T cell receptor beta chains from a single sample sequenced in a study of T cell responses to AZD1222 COVID-19 vaccine. The repertoire was sequenced with immunoSEQ multiplex PCR; TCRdb's copy has only in-frame clones and lacks some. The data show fewer than 130,000 clones, 80% to 95% seen once. This specimen was peripheral blood, taken 28 days after the second AZD1222 dose. The receptors originated from an adult who received the AZD1222 COVID-19 vaccine.

V gene TRBV6-2 or TRBV6-3 combines with J gene TRBJ2-7, with 7 positions matching TRBD2. Germline V gene data show CDR1 as MNHEY and CDR2 as SVGEGT. J lost 1 base, V lost 2 bases, and 8 bases had no gene match. This CDR3 is built from 16 residues. CDR3 nucleotide sequence: TGTGCCAGCAGTTACCCGGGGGGAAGTGAGTCCTACGAGCAGTACTTC. Amino acids: CASSYPGGSESYEQYF.

Comments on this clone: Additional DNA sequences in this sample encode the identical CDR3. The J gene is TRBJ2-7, the V gene TRBV10-3, with D perhaps assigned TRBD1 or TRBD2 (5 bases each). This CDR3 is 14 amino acids long. Between the trimmed V and J ends, which lost 6 bases and 0 bases, there was a span of 12 bases. Germline V gene lookup returns CDR1 ENHRY and CDR2 SYGVKD. The CDR3 bases are TGTGCCATCAGCCGGGACCGGAGCTCCTACGAGCAGTACTTC. It translates to CAISRDRSSYEQYF.

Note on this clone: Other DNA sequences in this sample translate to the same CDR3. The CDR3 DNA reads TGTGCCAGCAGTTTATCCTATGGCTACACCTTC. Translation: CASSLSYGYTF. V usage is TRBV28 and J usage is TRBJ1-2; no reliable D call. Trimming pared 1 base from V and 4 bases from J, leaving 1 base between. CDR3 length: 11 residues. CDR1 is MDHEN, CDR2 SYDVKM, per germline.

The chain combines TRBV12-3 or TRBV12-4 with TRBJ1-1; D unresolved. V lost 2 bases and J lost 1, with 2 bases in between. This CDR3 is 12 amino acids long. The CDR3 loop is CASSLQNTEAFF. The CDR3, as DNA: TGTGCCAGCAGTTTACAGAACACTGAAGCTTTCTTT.

The rearrangement links TRBV28 to TRBJ1-1, with 7 nucleotides matching TRBD1. From germline, CDR1 is MDHEN and CDR2 SYDVKM. With V trimmed by 7 bases and J by 3 bases, 5 bases remained unmatched. The CDR3 has 13 amino acids. CDR3 in DNA: TGTGCCAGCATGGAGGGGGCCCACACTGAAGCTTTCTTT. Encoded protein: CASMEGAHTEAFF. The complete variable domain, with remaining parts taken from reference TRBV28 and TRBJ1-1, reads DVKVTQSSRYLVKRTGEKVFLECVQDMDHENMFWYRQDPGLGLRLIYFSYDVKMKEKGDIPEGYSVSREKKERFSLILESASTNQTSMYLCASMEGAHTEAFFGQGTRLTVV.

V and J are TRBV7-9 and TRBJ2-2, with a tentative D call TRBD1 (6 bases). The length of the CDR3 is 15 residues. Germline assignment: CDR1 SEHNR and CDR2 FQNEAQ (reference sequence). V was pared by 5 bases and J by 1 base, with 11 bases between. CDR3 nucleotide sequence: TGTGCCAGCAGCCGGGACATCCTGAACACCGGGGAGCTGTTTTTT. This codes for CASSRDILNTGELFF.

The gene calls are TRBV28 and TRBJ2-7, with D unclear. V lost 2 bases to trimming and J lost 2 bases, with 10 bases between them. CDR1 is MDHEN, CDR2 SYDVKM, per germline. This CDR3 has 14 amino acids. The CDR3 DNA reads TGTGCCAGCAGTTTACCAGGTCTTCCCTACGAGCAGTACTTC. This translates into CASSLPGLPYEQYF.

This clone has a single count. The chain carries TRBV11-3 and TRBJ2-1; 7 bases map to TRBD1. Germline values: CDR1 SGHNT, CDR2 YENEEA. The junction had 6 bases not matched to a gene; V was cut back by 5 bases and J by 2 bases. The CDR3 extends over 15 amino acids. CDR3 nucleotides: TGTGCCAGCAGCCGACGACAGGGTCCCTACAATGAGCAGTTCTTC. Residues: CASSRRQGPYNEQFF.

The chain has TRBV18 and TRBJ2-5; 10 positions match TRBD2. The CDR3 loop spans 15 amino acids. CDR1 KGHSH and CDR2 LQKENI come from the germline V gene. With 2 bases clipped from V and 7 bases from J, the junction kept 7 bases outside the gene matches. The CDR3 region is CASSPSGTSAGTQYF. The CDR3 coding sequence is TGTGCCAGCTCACCATCCGGGACTAGCGCGGGGACCCAGTACTTC.

The chain has TRBV6-1 and TRBJ2-7, with D perhaps TRBD1 (5 bases). Germline values: CDR1 MNHNS, CDR2 SASEGT. The CDR3 is 13 amino acids. The ends were cut back, 3 bases at V and 5 bases at J, with 11 bases in the middle. The CDR3 DNA reads TGTGCCAGCAGTGATCAGGGTACCCACGAGCAGTACTTC. This gives the protein CASSDQGTHEQYF.

V is TRBV4-2 and J is TRBJ2-3, with 8 positions matching TRBD2. J gave up 4 bases and V 9 bases, and 21 bases lay outside the gene matches. Germline V gene data show CDR1 as LGHNA and CDR2 as YNFKEQ. This CDR3 has 18 residues. The CDR3 reads CARCRLSGGLSSPDTQYF. DNA for the CDR3: TGTGCCAGATGCCGCTTATCGGGGGGGCTTTCTAGCCCAGATACGCAGTATTTT.

The rearrangement links TRBV4-3 to TRBJ1-3; D is possibly TRBD1 (6 bases). The CDR3 runs to 15 residues. V was shortened by 3 bases and J by 7 bases, with 16 bases between the two germline ends. Germline CDR1 reads LGHNA; CDR2 reads YSLEER. CDR3 sequence (DNA): TGCGCCAGCAGCCAGGGGACATACGGTGGGAACACCATATATTTT. Translated: CASSQGTYGGNTIYF.

This rearrangement joins TRBV7-9 to TRBJ2-5; 8 positions agree with TRBD2. With V trimmed by 5 bases and J by 4 bases, 9 bases remained unmatched. Per germline, CDR1 SEHNR and CDR2 FQNEAQ (reference sequence). This CDR3 has 15 amino acids. The CDR3 is CASSPGGLAPETQYF. CDR3 in DNA: TGTGCCAGCAGCCCCGGCGGACTAGCCCCAGAGACCCAGTACTTC.

The rearrangement links TRBV10-3 to TRBJ2-1, with D perhaps matching TRBD1 (5 bases). The CDR3 consists of 12 residues. Germline loops: CDR1 ENHRY, CDR2 SYGVKD. V shed 2 bases and J shed 6 bases, with 5 bases lying between them. CDR3 sequence reads: CAISEGANEQFF. Written as DNA, the CDR3 is TGTGCCATCAGTGAGGGGGCCAATGAGCAGTTCTTC.

This chain joins TRBV7-9 and TRBJ2-5; no clear D gene. Trimming took 3 bases from V and 0 from J, leaving 11 bases between them. The CDR3 length is 15 residues. The germline V gene has CDR1 SEHNR and CDR2 FQNEAQ (reference sequence). CDR3: CASSFITAYQETQYF. The CDR3 DNA reads TGTGCCAGCAGCTTTATCACCGCGTACCAAGAGACCCAGTACTTC.

The genes are TRBV27 and TRBJ2-5; D perhaps matches TRBD1 (5 bases). V lost 3 bases to trimming and J lost 5 bases, with 10 bases between them. This CDR3 region has 13 residues. Germline V CDR1 and CDR2: MNHEY, SMNVEV (reference sequence). Written as DNA, the CDR3 is TGTGCCAGCAGTTTCGACAGTCAGGAGACCCAGTACTTC. Residues: CASSFDSQETQYF.

The rearrangement uses TRBV6-5 and TRBJ1-2; 7 positions match TRBD1. CDR3 size: 13 residues. Germline values: CDR1 MNHEY, CDR2 SVGAGI. The trim removed 5 bases at V and 4 bases at J, leaving 4 bases unmatched. As DNA, the CDR3 is TGTGCCAGCAGTCTCAGACAGGGCTATGGCTACACCTTC. It encodes CASSLRQGYGYTF.

The chain carries TRBV5-4 and TRBJ2-2, with TRBD2 as a possible D gene (5 bases). The CDR3 contains 16 residues. The germline gives CDR1 SGHNT, CDR2 YYREEE (reference sequence). Trimming stripped 5 bases from V and 4 bases from J, with 18 bases between. Here the CDR3 DNA reads TGTGCCAGCAGTGTCCCGTCCCCCCGGGGCACCGGGGAGCTGTTTTTT. This sequence encodes CASSVPSPRGTGELFF.

V gene TRBV27 combines with J gene TRBJ2-1, with D perhaps TRBD1 (5 bases). The length of the CDR3 is 19 residues. Germline V gene sequence: CDR1 MNHEY, CDR2 SMNVEV (reference sequence). Trimming shortened V by 1 base and J by 0 bases, and 19 bases separated the two germline ends. The CDR3: CASSLFPPMTASSYNEQFF. In DNA, the CDR3 is TGTGCCAGCAGTTTATTCCCACCTATGACAGCGAGCTCCTACAATGAGCAGTTCTTC.

The chain recombines TRBV4-3 with TRBJ1-1, with TRBD1 identical over 7 bases. V gave up 2 bases and J gave up 8 bases; unmatched junction bases: 8. CDR1 is LGHNA and CDR2 is YSLEER in the germline V gene. The CDR3 runs 14 residues. The CDR3 is CASSQSRRQGEAFF. The CDR3 DNA reads as TGCGCCAGCAGCCAATCCCGACGACAGGGCGAAGCTTTCTTT.

The gene calls are TRBV9 and TRBJ1-1; TRBD1 aligns across 9 bases. The V gene end was trimmed by 3 bases and the J gene end by 1 base; junction bases not matched to a gene: 1. Germline CDR1 SGDLS, CDR2 YYNGEE. The CDR3 sequence is 14 residues long. CDR3 sequence reads: CASSGGQGNTEAFF. The CDR3 bases are TGTGCCAGCAGCGGGGGACAGGGGAACACTGAAGCTTTCTTT.

The genes are TRBV3-1 (or the pseudogene TRBV3-2) and TRBJ2-5; D is possibly TRBD1 or TRBD2 (6 bases each). CDR3 length: 13 amino acids. CDR1 and CDR2 (germline): LGHDT, YNNKEL (reference sequence). The germline V and J ends were trimmed by 7 bases and 4 bases, with 13 bases remaining between them. The CDR3 coding sequence is TGTGCCAGCAAGACTAGGGGGGCAGAGACCCAGTACTTC. Protein: CASKTRGAETQYF.